This passage covers 24 T cell receptor beta chains from one sample sequenced in a study of PD-L1 blockade in urothelial cancer (dated by TCRdb to 2017 to 2019). Library generation was performed with the immunoSEQ multiplex PCR assay. TCRdb re-hosts the immuneACCESS table, in-frame sequences only. Its copies lack some clones; in the studies checked, an unresolved V gene accounts for under half of them, and the cause for the rest is not known. Across this sample there are fewer than 25,000 clones, with over 80% seen only once. The leading ten clones occupy less than 2% of the sample. What this sample's time point label stands for: peripheral blood 6 weeks after treatment start. The material sequenced was PBMCs, taken around atezolizumab (anti-PD-L1) treatment. The receptors shown here come from a man in his fifties or sixties with urothelial cancer.

CDR3 region: CASSTRLQGNYGYTF. The CDR3 region has the DNA TGCGCCAGCAGCACACGGCTACAGGGCAACTATGGCTACACCTTC. The V and J genes are TRBV4-1 and TRBJ1-2; perhaps TRBD1 as D (6 bases). V was trimmed by 5 bases and J by 2 bases, leaving 15 bases between them. The CDR3 totals 15 residues. Germline V gives CDR1 MGHRA, CDR2 YSYEKL.

In its sample, this clone was seen a few times. The chain combines TRBV18 with TRBJ2-2; D unresolved. Trimming shortened V by 1 base and J by 1 base, and 19 bases separated the two germline ends. The CDR3 extends over 19 amino acids. CDR1 is KGHSH and CDR2 is LQKENI in the germline V gene. CDR3 sequence (DNA): TGTGCCAGCTCACCACTATCGGGTCGGGTAGGCCAGAACACCGGGGAGCTGTTTTTT. Amino acids: CASSPLSGRVGQNTGELFF.

CDR3 region: CASWGGQGHYNEQFF. The CDR3 region has the DNA TGCGCCAGCTGGGGGGGACAGGGGCACTACAATGAGCAGTTCTTC. The chain carries TRBV5-1 and TRBJ2-1; 10 bases are shared with TRBD1. V lost 7 bases to trimming and J lost 3 bases; unmatched junction nucleotides: 7. Germline CDR1 is SGHRS and CDR2 is YFSETQ. The CDR3 runs to 15 residues.

A single count supports this clone. The V call is TRBV11-1, the J call TRBJ2-5; 10 bases line up with TRBD2. This CDR3 comprises 15 residues. The V and J ends lost 2 bases and 5 bases, in that order; junction bases with no gene match: 5. Germline V gene lookup returns CDR1 SGHAT and CDR2 FQDESV (reference sequence). CDR3 nucleotide sequence: TGTGCCAGCAGCTTACTAGCGGGAGACGGGGAGACCCAGTACTTC. This translates into CASSLLAGDGETQYF.

This clone was found once. The chain links TRBV2 to TRBJ2-5, with D perhaps TRBD1 (5 bases). V was cut by 4 bases and J by 0 bases, with 12 bases left in between. Germline V gives CDR1 SNHLY, CDR2 FYNNEI. The CDR3 is 15 residues long. The chain's CDR3 is CASSGGYPYQETQYF. DNA of the CDR3: TGTGCCAGCAGTGGGGGCTACCCGTACCAAGAGACCCAGTACTTC. The full variable domain, with the rest looked up from reference TRBV2 and TRBJ2-5, is EPEVTQTPSHQVTQMGQEVILRCVPISNHLYFYWYRQILGQKVEFLVSFYNNEISEKSEIFDDQFSVERPDGSNFTLKIRSTKLEDSAMYFCASSGGYPYQETQYFGPGTRLLVL.

The gene calls are TRBV18 and TRBJ1-6, with D maybe TRBD1 (6 bases). CDR1 is KGHSH and CDR2 is LQKENI in the germline V gene. V lost 5 bases and J lost 7, with 12 bases in between. The length of the CDR3 is 14 residues. The CDR3 bases are TGTGCCAGCTCATCTGGACAGTCCAATTCACCCCTCCACTTT. Its translation is CASSSGQSNSPLHF.

The gene calls are TRBV7-8 and TRBJ2-2; TRBD1 aligns across 9 bases. This CDR3 region has 15 residues. Losses at the gene ends were 7 bases for V and 4 bases for J; bases not matched to a gene: 7. From germline, CDR1 is SGHVS and CDR2 FQNEAQ. The CDR3 DNA reads TGTGCCAGCACCAGGGACAGGGAGGCCACCGGGGAGCTGTTTTTT. This translates into CASTRDREATGELFF.

The V call is TRBV5-8, the J call TRBJ1-5; D is uncertain. Germline V gene sequence: CDR1 SGHTS, CDR2 YDEGEE. The CDR3 is made up of 15 amino acids. V was clipped by 3 bases and J by 1 base, with 11 bases between them. The CDR3 sequence is CASSSPGRSNQPQHF. The CDR3 region has the DNA TGTGCCAGCAGCTCGCCTGGGAGAAGCAATCAGCCCCAGCATTTT. The full variable domain, rest sourced from reference TRBV5-8 and TRBJ1-5, is EAGVTQSPTHLIKTRGQQATLRCSPISGHTSVYWYQQALGLGLQFLLWYDEGEERNRGNFPPRFSGRQFPNYSSELNVNALELEDSALYLCASSSPGRSNQPQHFGDGTRLSIL.

The chain uses TRBV19 and TRBJ1-2; no definite D call. The CDR3 contains 13 residues. Germline V gene lookup returns CDR1 LNHDA and CDR2 SQIVND (reference sequence). Trimming removed 3 bases at V and 2 bases at J, with 7 bases between. CDR3 protein: CASSINSNYGYTF. Here the CDR3 DNA reads TGTGCCAGTAGTATTAACAGCAACTATGGCTACACCTTC. Based on the CDR3 plus reference TRBV19 and TRBJ1-2, the full variable domain is DGGITQSPKYLFRKEGQNVTLSCEQNLNHDAMYWYRQDPGQGLRLIYYSQIVNDFQKGDIAEGYSVSREKKESFPLTVTSAQKNPTAFYLCASSINSNYGYTFGSGTRLTVV.

The genes are TRBV20-1 and TRBJ2-5; 9 nucleotides match TRBD2. There are 11 residues in the CDR3. The germline gives CDR1 DFQATT, CDR2 SNEGSKA (reference sequence). With V trimmed by 3 bases and J by 8 bases, 1 base remained unmatched. CDR3 coding DNA: TGCAGTGCTAGCCTAGCGGGAACCCAGTACTTC. This encodes CSASLAGTQYF.

CDR3 nucleotides: TGTGCCAGCAGCGACGGACTCTATAGCAATCAGCCCCAGCATTTT. This encodes CASSDGLYSNQPQHF. The V gene is TRBV5-5, the J gene TRBJ1-5; no definite D call. The V gene's germline CDR1 is SGHKS and CDR2 YYEKEE (reference sequence). V shed 4 bases and J shed 0 bases, with 11 bases lying between them. The CDR3 has 15 amino acids.

This chain joins TRBV28 and TRBJ1-2, with a weak D call TRBD1 (5 bases). Trimming left V 3 bases short and J 8 bases short, with 22 bases between. Germline V gene data show CDR1 as MDHEN and CDR2 as SYDVKM. The CDR3 is 16 amino acids. CDR3 sequence (DNA): TGTGCCAGCAGTTTTAGGTTCGGCAGGGTAATAGGGGGCTACACCTTC. Translating it yields CASSFRFGRVIGGYTF.

V and J are TRBV6-6 and TRBJ2-1, with 7 nucleotides matching TRBD2. Germline CDR1 MNHNY, CDR2 SVGAGI (reference sequence). The length of the CDR3 is 15 residues. Trimming cost V 7 bases and J 6 bases; bases outside gene matches: 12. The CDR3 loop is CASTLAGIGSNEQFF. In nucleotides, the CDR3 is TGTGCCAGCACTTTAGCGGGCATTGGGAGCAATGAGCAGTTCTTC.

The chain carries TRBV10-3 and TRBJ2-1, with a possible D match to TRBD2 (9 bases). V gave up 3 bases and J gave up 7 bases, with 28 bases separating them. The CDR3 contains 19 residues. CDR1 is ENHRY and CDR2 is SYGVKD in the germline V gene. The CDR3 loop reads CAISDPQGVQGTSGNEQFF. The CDR3 DNA follows: TGTGCCATCAGTGATCCACAGGGGGTCCAGGGTACTAGCGGGAATGAGCAGTTCTTC.

The chain recombines TRBV5-1 with TRBJ2-2; a weak D match, TRBD1 (5 bases). Germline CDR1 reads SGHRS; CDR2 reads YFSETQ. V lost 0 bases, J lost 1 base, and 10 bases lay in between. The length of the CDR3 is 16 residues. CDR3 in amino acids: CASSLVARVNTGELFF. Written as DNA, the CDR3 is TGCGCCAGCAGCTTGGTGGCCAGGGTGAACACCGGGGAGCTGTTTTTT.

The chain carries TRBV7-8 and TRBJ1-5; 7 bases align to TRBD1. J was trimmed by 3 bases and V by 3 bases; bases with no gene match: 8. Germline V gene sequence: CDR1 SGHVS, CDR2 FQNEAQ. The CDR3 spans 16 residues. CDR3 amino acids: CASSLGDSLLNQPQHF. CDR3 nucleotides: TGTGCCAGCAGCTTGGGGGACAGCCTTCTCAATCAGCCCCAGCATTTT.

The rearrangement links TRBV7-9 to TRBJ1-2; no clear D gene. The CDR3 is 12 amino acids. Deletions cut 10 bases from V and 7 bases from J, with 16 bases between. Germline assignment: CDR1 SEHNR and CDR2 FQNEAQ (reference sequence). This CDR3 is CAIEVGRGGYTF. The CDR3 bases are TGTGCCATCGAGGTAGGAAGAGGTGGCTACACCTTC.

This chain links TRBV28 with TRBJ2-1; 7 bases match TRBD2. CDR1 is MDHEN, CDR2 SYDVKM, per germline. The CDR3 has 15 residues. V lost 7 bases, J lost 6 bases, and 12 bases stayed unmatched. The CDR3 spells CASTTSGGGINEQFF. The DNA of the CDR3 is TGTGCCAGCACTACCTCCGGGGGAGGGATCAATGAGCAGTTCTTC.

This chain connects TRBV5-1 to TRBJ2-7; D gene uncertain. Trimming left V 0 bases short and J 4 bases short, with 8 bases between. Germline CDR1 reads SGHRS; CDR2 reads YFSETQ. The CDR3 is 13 amino acids. CDR3 coding DNA: TGCGCCAGCAGCTTGGCAGATCCTTACGAGCAGTACTTC. Amino acid sequence: CASSLADPYEQYF.

The chain has TRBV7-3 and TRBJ2-2; 7 positions match TRBD2. Losses at the gene ends were 1 base for V and 4 bases for J; bases not matched to a gene: 6. The CDR3 covers 16 residues. Germline V gene lookup returns CDR1 SGHTA and CDR2 FQGTGA. The DNA of the CDR3 is TGTGCCAGCAGCTTAAAGGCGGGAGTCCCCACCGGGGAGCTGTTTTTT. Translation: CASSLKAGVPTGELFF.

V is TRBV27 and J is TRBJ1-2; D might be TRBD1 (5 bases). In germline, CDR1 is MNHEY, CDR2 SMNVEV (reference sequence). The CDR3 length is 15 residues. The ends were cut back, 3 bases at V and 2 bases at J, with 13 bases in the middle. CDR3 in DNA: TGTGCCAGCAGTTTTAGACAGCAAGGAAACTATGGCTACACCTTC. It specifies CASSFRQQGNYGYTF.

The chain combines TRBV5-6 with TRBJ2-1, with D unclear. The CDR3 contains 14 residues. The ends were cut back, 0 bases at V and 5 bases at J, with 9 bases in the middle. Germline CDR1 and CDR2: SGHDT and YYEEEE. CDR3 sequence reads: CASSLDLLDNEQFF. For the CDR3, the DNA is TGTGCCAGCAGCTTGGACCTACTCGACAATGAGCAGTTCTTC.

This chain links TRBV28 with TRBJ1-2; possible D gene TRBD1, 5 bases. The germline gives CDR1 MDHEN, CDR2 SYDVKM. The length of the CDR3 is 13 residues. V was pared by 7 bases and J by 7 bases, with 16 bases between. The CDR3 region is CASKVYSQGGYTF. For the CDR3, the DNA is TGTGCCAGCAAAGTTTATTCCCAGGGTGGCTACACCTTC.

This clone was counted once. The gene calls are TRBV7-6 and TRBJ2-7; TRBD2 matches 9 bases. CDR1 is SGHVS, CDR2 FNYEAQ, per germline. The CDR3 length is 15 residues. With V trimmed by 1 base and J by 3 bases, 4 bases remained unmatched. CDR3 DNA sequence: TGTGCCAGCAGCTTAGAAGCGACTAGCGGCTACGAGCAGTACTTC. Its translation is CASSLEATSGYEQYF.